This is a list of T cell receptor beta chains from one sample in a study of blood T cell repertoires in COVID-19. The protocol was immunoSEQ multiplex PCR, while the TCRdb copy is restricted to in-frame clones and leaves out a portion. The sample shows 84,000 or so clones, roughly 80% of them seen only once. The specimen was peripheral blood. These receptors were taken from an older man with acute or convalescent COVID-19. CDR3s include the opening cysteine and the closing phenylalanine or tryptophan. D genes are given only for firm matches. Part of the rows lack a size; the others show once, few, many or a class for expanded clones.

cdr3_aa: CASTPGWSWTGELFF
cdr3_nt: TGTGCCAGCACTCCGGGATGGTCGTGGACCGGGGAGCTGTTTTTT
j_call: TRBJ2-2
clone_size: NA
d_call: NA
v_call: TRBV7-8
cdr3_length: 15

cdr3_aa: CASSSMTGGFSTDTQYF
cdr3_nt: TGCGCCAGCAGCTCGATGACAGGGGGTTTTAGCACAGATACGCAGTATTTT
j_call: TRBJ2-3
clone_size: once
d_call: TRBD1
v_call: TRBV5-1
cdr3_length: 17

cdr3_aa: CASSPGQASTDTQYF
cdr3_nt: TGTGCCAGCAGTCCGGGACAGGCTAGCACAGATACGCAGTATTTT
j_call: TRBJ2-3
clone_size: NA
d_call: TRBD1
v_call: TRBV7-3
cdr3_length: 15

cdr3_aa: CASVAGGLNTEAFF
cdr3_nt: TGTGCCAGCGTTGCAGGCGGGTTGAACACTGAAGCTTTCTTT
j_call: TRBJ1-1
clone_size: NA
d_call: NA
v_call: TRBV13
cdr3_length: 14

cdr3_aa: CASSAPWTSGDKISYEQYF
cdr3_nt: TGTGCCAGCAGTGCTCCCTGGACTAGCGGGGATAAAATATCCTACGAGCAGTACTTC
j_call: TRBJ2-7
clone_size: NA
d_call: TRBD2
v_call: TRBV28
cdr3_length: 19

cdr3_aa: CASSSRDTGELFF
cdr3_nt: TGTGCCAGCAGCTCCCGTGACACCGGGGAGCTGTTTTTT
j_call: TRBJ2-2
clone_size: NA
d_call: NA
v_call: TRBV3-1/TRBV3-2
cdr3_length: 13

cdr3_aa: CASSSDSLRDEKLFF
cdr3_nt: TGTGCCAGTAGTTCAGACAGCCTAAGGGATGAAAAACTGTTTTTT
j_call: TRBJ1-4
clone_size: once
d_call: NA
v_call: TRBV19
cdr3_length: 15

cdr3_aa: CASSQTPGGTDTQYF
cdr3_nt: TGCGCCAGCAGCCAGACTCCGGGAGGCACAGATACGCAGTATTTT
j_call: TRBJ2-3
clone_size: once
d_call: NA
v_call: TRBV4-1
cdr3_length: 15

cdr3_aa: CASSLAAGGYGYTF
cdr3_nt: TGTGCCAGCAGCTTAGCCGCAGGGGGGTATGGCTACACCTTC
j_call: TRBJ1-2
clone_size: once
d_call: TRBD1
v_call: TRBV7-8
cdr3_length: 14

cdr3_aa: CASSLDITGELFF
cdr3_nt: TGCGCCAGCAGCCTGGACATCACCGGGGAGCTGTTTTTT
j_call: TRBJ2-2
clone_size: NA
d_call: NA
v_call: TRBV5-1
cdr3_length: 13

cdr3_aa: CASSHATGEGSPLHF
cdr3_nt: TGTGCCAGCAGCCACGCGACAGGGGAAGGTTCACCCCTCCACTTT
j_call: TRBJ1-6
clone_size: NA
d_call: TRBD1
v_call: TRBV4-2
cdr3_length: 15

cdr3_aa: CASSSYSGGTYEQYF
cdr3_nt: TGCGCCAGCAGCTCGTATAGCGGGGGAACCTACGAGCAGTACTTC
j_call: TRBJ2-7
clone_size: NA
d_call: TRBD2
v_call: TRBV5-1
cdr3_length: 15

cdr3_aa: CASSLQDRYEQYF
cdr3_nt: TGTGCCAGCAGTCTCCAGGACAGGTACGAGCAGTACTTC
j_call: TRBJ2-7
clone_size: NA
d_call: TRBD1
v_call: TRBV12-3/TRBV12-4
cdr3_length: 13

cdr3_aa: CASSYSYYPGDEQFF
cdr3_nt: TGTGCCAGCAGTTACTCGTACTACCCGGGGGATGAGCAGTTCTTC
j_call: TRBJ2-1
clone_size: NA
d_call: NA
v_call: TRBV6-5
cdr3_length: 15

cdr3_aa: CASSLPGTGREQYF
cdr3_nt: TGTGCCAGCAGCTTACCCGGGACAGGGCGCGAGCAGTACTTC
j_call: TRBJ2-7
clone_size: NA
d_call: TRBD1
v_call: TRBV2
cdr3_length: 14

cdr3_aa: CASGPRQGGGYTF
cdr3_nt: TGTGCTAGTGGCCCCAGACAGGGCGGGGGCTACACCTTC
j_call: TRBJ1-2
clone_size: NA
d_call: TRBD1
v_call: TRBV12-5
cdr3_length: 13

cdr3_aa: CASSEALTSGGFNEQFF
cdr3_nt: TGTGCCAGCAGTGAAGCCCTGACTAGCGGGGGGTTCAATGAGCAGTTCTTC
j_call: TRBJ2-1
clone_size: NA
d_call: TRBD2
v_call: TRBV2
cdr3_length: 17

cdr3_aa: CASSRPREGINNEQFF
cdr3_nt: TGCGCCAGCAGCCGCCCCCGGGAGGGTATCAACAATGAGCAGTTCTTC
j_call: TRBJ2-1
clone_size: NA
d_call: TRBD2
v_call: TRBV5-1
cdr3_length: 16

cdr3_aa: CASSRGAGAYIDTQYF
cdr3_nt: TGTGCCAGCAGCCGGGGGGCCGGGGCTTATATAGATACGCAGTATTTT
j_call: TRBJ2-3
clone_size: NA
d_call: NA
v_call: TRBV5-6
cdr3_length: 16

cdr3_aa: CASSPLGGVGTQYF
cdr3_nt: TGTGCCAGCAGCCCTCTGGGGGGGGTGGGAACCCAGTACTTC
j_call: TRBJ2-5
clone_size: few
d_call: TRBD2
v_call: TRBV9
cdr3_length: 14

cdr3_aa: CASSQTATNEKLFF
cdr3_nt: TGTGCCAGCAGTCAGACAGCAACTAATGAAAAACTGTTTTTT
j_call: TRBJ1-4
clone_size: NA
d_call: NA
v_call: TRBV7-9
cdr3_length: 14

cdr3_aa: CASSPGGGIVSDTQYF
cdr3_nt: TGTGCCAGCAGCCCTGGTGGGGGGATTGTGTCAGATACGCAGTATTTT
j_call: TRBJ2-3
clone_size: NA
d_call: NA
v_call: TRBV2
cdr3_length: 16

cdr3_aa: CATTGLSGYTF
cdr3_nt: TGTGCCACGACAGGGCTCAGTGGCTACACCTTC
j_call: TRBJ1-2
clone_size: NA
d_call: TRBD1
v_call: TRBV2
cdr3_length: 11

cdr3_aa: CASSDRHYEKLFF
cdr3_nt: TGTGCCAGCTCGGACAGACACTATGAAAAACTGTTTTTT
j_call: TRBJ1-4
clone_size: NA
d_call: NA
v_call: TRBV6-5
cdr3_length: 13

cdr3_aa: CSASPGGRQPQHF
cdr3_nt: TGCAGTGCTAGTCCAGGGGGCCGCCAGCCCCAGCATTTT
j_call: TRBJ1-5
clone_size: NA
d_call: TRBD1
v_call: TRBV20-1
cdr3_length: 13